The 8 T cell receptor beta chains given below trace back to one sample, sequenced in a study of T cells after yellow fever vaccination. TCRdb called the 5' RACE reads again in MiXCR, with one record for every CDR3 protein. The data show around 310,000 distinct CDR3 sequences, 4% to 5.5% seen once. This specimen consisted of PBMCs, obtained 15 days after the yellow fever booster vaccination. These receptors were taken from a man between 18 and 35 years old who received the YFV17D yellow fever vaccine.

This clonotype was counted at least ten times. The chain uses TRBV12-3 or TRBV12-4 and TRBJ2-5, with 11 nucleotides matching TRBD1. V gave up 5 bases and J gave up 5 bases; unmatched junction bases: 7. The CDR3 extends over 15 amino acids. In nucleotides, the CDR3 is TGTGCCAGCAGTCCCCTCGGGACAGGGGGGGAGACCCAGTACTTC. It translates to CASSPLGTGGETQYF.

The V call is TRBV5-8, the J call TRBJ2-3, with a weak D call TRBD1 (6 bases). There are 15 residues in the CDR3. Germline V lookup: CDR1 SGHTS, CDR2 YDEGEE. V gave up 2 bases and J gave up 2 bases, with 12 bases separating them. The CDR3 reads CASSLQGYFTDTQYF. The CDR3 nucleotides read TGTGCCAGCAGCTTACAGGGTTACTTCACAGATACGCAGTATTTT.

This clonotype was counted only a few times. The V and J genes are TRBV5-1 and TRBJ1-1; tentative D call: TRBD1 (5 bases). Looked up from germline, CDR1 is SGHRS and CDR2 is YFSETQ. The CDR3 is made up of 14 amino acids. V was trimmed by 4 bases and J by 3 bases, leaving 13 bases between them. CDR3 DNA: TGCGCCAGCAGCGTGACAGTAATGGACACTGAAGCTTTCTTT. It yields the protein CASSVTVMDTEAFF.

This clonotype was detected only a few times. This rearrangement joins TRBV12-3 or TRBV12-4 to TRBJ2-2; D not resolved. This CDR3 spans 16 amino acids. V was cut by 6 bases and J by 1 base, with 15 bases left in between. CDR3 nucleotides: TGTGCCAGCAGGCATAGTGGCAGGAGGAACACCGGGGAGCTGTTTTTT. Its protein product is CASRHSGRRNTGELFF.

This clonotype was picked up many times. The chain's CDR3 is CASSFGLINYGYTF. CDR3 bases: TGTGCCAGCAGCTTCGGACTGATTAACTATGGCTACACCTTC. The chain links TRBV6-2 or TRBV6-3 to TRBJ1-2; no clear D gene. This CDR3 spans 14 amino acids. V gave up 6 bases and J gave up 1 base, with 12 bases separating them. Germline V gene sequence: CDR1 MNHEY, CDR2 SVGEGT.

This clonotype was counted ten times or more. This chain links TRBV10-3 with TRBJ2-3; maybe TRBD2 (6 bases). Germline V gene sequence: CDR1 ENHRY, CDR2 SYGVKD. CDR3 length equals 15 residues. Trimming left V 0 bases short and J 4 bases short, with 11 bases between. In DNA, the CDR3 is TGTGCCATCAGTGAGTCAGGCGGGGAGGCAGATACGCAGTATTTT. The encoded protein is CAISESGGEADTQYF.

The genes are TRBV5-4 and TRBJ2-5; D not resolved. The germline gives CDR1 SGHNT, CDR2 YYREEE (reference sequence). There are 15 residues in the CDR3. Trimming cost V 0 bases and J 4 bases, with 13 bases left between them. CDR3 nucleotides: TGTGCCAGCAGCTTGGGGGCCAGCCTGGGAGAGACCCAGTACTTC. Its protein is CASSLGASLGETQYF.

This clonotype was found many times. The V and J genes are TRBV29-1 and TRBJ2-3, with D perhaps being TRBD1 or TRBD2 (7 bases each). The V gene lost 5 bases and the J gene lost 4 bases, with 13 bases spanning the gap. This CDR3 has 13 amino acids. The germline V gene has CDR1 SQVTM and CDR2 ANQGSEA. The CDR3 protein is CSVQGGAPDTQYF. The CDR3 DNA is TGCAGCGTTCAGGGGGGGGCACCAGATACGCAGTATTTT.